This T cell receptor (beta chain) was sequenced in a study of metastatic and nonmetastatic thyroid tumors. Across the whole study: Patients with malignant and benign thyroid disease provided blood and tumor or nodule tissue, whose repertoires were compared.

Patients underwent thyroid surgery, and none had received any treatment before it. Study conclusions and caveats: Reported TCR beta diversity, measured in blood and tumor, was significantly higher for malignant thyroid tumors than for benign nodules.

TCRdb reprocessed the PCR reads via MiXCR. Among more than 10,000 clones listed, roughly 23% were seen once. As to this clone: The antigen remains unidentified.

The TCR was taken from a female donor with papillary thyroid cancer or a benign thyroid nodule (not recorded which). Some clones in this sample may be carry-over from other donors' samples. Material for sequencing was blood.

The CDR3 DNA is TGTGCCAGCAGCCGTGACGTCACCCTCCACTTT. Its translation is CASSRDVTLHF. The rearrangement links TRBV3-1 to TRBJ1-6; D uncertain. CDR3 length equals 11 residues. The V gene's germline CDR1 is LGHDT and CDR2 YNNKEL (reference sequence). V shed 4 bases and J shed 14 bases, with 9 bases lying between them.